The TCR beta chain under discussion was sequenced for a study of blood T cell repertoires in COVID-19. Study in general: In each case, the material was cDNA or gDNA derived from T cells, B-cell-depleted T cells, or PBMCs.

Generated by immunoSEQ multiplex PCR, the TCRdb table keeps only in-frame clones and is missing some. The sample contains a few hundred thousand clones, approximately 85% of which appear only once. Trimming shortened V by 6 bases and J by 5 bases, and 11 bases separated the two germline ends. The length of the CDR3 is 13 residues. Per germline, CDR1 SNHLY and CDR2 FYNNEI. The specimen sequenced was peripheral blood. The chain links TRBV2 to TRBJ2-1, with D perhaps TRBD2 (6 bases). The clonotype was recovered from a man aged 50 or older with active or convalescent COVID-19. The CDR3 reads CASRMGLNNEQFF. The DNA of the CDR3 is TGTGCCAGCAGGATGGGACTCAACAATGAGCAGTTCTTC.